A selection of T cell receptor beta chains follows, all from one sample in a study of T-cell reconstitution after alpha-beta-depleted transplantation in children. TCRdb used MiXCR to reprocess the PCR reads, holding one entry per CDR3 protein. The sample records about 490,000 distinct CDR3 sequences, roughly a tenth being singletons. The sample was PBMCs, taken before TCRalphabeta/CD19-depleted stem cell transplant. The receptors were sampled from a child between 2 and 9 years old with inherited bone marrow failure, due to receive a stem cell transplant. CDR3s leave out the opening cysteine and the closing phenylalanine or tryptophan.

V gene	J gene	CDR3 protein
TRBV7-9	TRBJ2-7	ASSPPNDYEQY
TRBV6-5	TRBJ1-4	ASSLYFGNEKLF
TRBV5-1	TRBJ2-1	ASSQGLAGAYYNEQF
TRBV7-2	TRBJ2-5	ASSLEGSVAQY
TRBV20-1	TRBJ1-2	SAEAGPRANYGYT
TRBV29-1	TRBJ2-5	SVQTLAQY
TRBV7-2	TRBJ1-2	ASSLNPQGAEGYT
TRBV27	TRBJ2-3	ASSTSSYDTQY
TRBV6-2/TRBV6-3	TRBJ1-2	ASSSPSSGRVIGYT
TRBV7-8	TRBJ2-7	ASSLHRGDRAHYEQY
TRBV6-2/TRBV6-3	TRBJ2-7	ASSFGLAAAYEQY
TRBV7-2	TRBJ2-2	ASSQNTGSGELF
TRBV7-2	TRBJ1-1	ASSLQITGGTEAF
TRBV5-1	TRBJ2-2	ASRPPILTGELF
TRBV29-1	TRBJ2-5	SVASGQETQY
TRBV6-5	TRBJ2-3	ASSYLPPITQY
TRBV5-4	TRBJ2-3	ASSLQAGILTLPDTQY
TRBV6-5	TRBJ2-5	ASSYSQTVGTAQY
TRBV4-2	TRBJ2-7	ASSQELRGPVSEQY
TRBV2	TRBJ2-3	ASSEGVLSTDTQY
TRBV27	TRBJ2-7	ASSSQGSTYEQY
TRBV5-5	TRBJ2-1	ATGGTVSSYNEQF
TRBV7-9	TRBJ2-7	ASSTPSPYEQY
TRBV30	TRBJ2-3	AWSTGETDTQY
TRBV5-1	TRBJ2-2	ASSLVAANSNTGELF
TRBV20-1	TRBJ1-4	SAREDGLNEKLF
TRBV10-1	TRBJ2-1	ASSESREGPSYNEQF
TRBV29-1	TRBJ1-2	SGGTGTDGYT
TRBV29-1	TRBJ2-1	SVVRLANWNEQF
TRBV10-3	TRBJ1-2	AITPDGLGYT
TRBV7-2	TRBJ2-5	ASSPTPEGQTQY
TRBV7-2	TRBJ2-7	ASSRLAPYEQY
TRBV9	TRBJ1-1	ASSRQAMNTEAF
TRBV29-1	TRBJ2-1	SVEDGGVDEQF
TRBV11-2	TRBJ1-1	ASSLVRGDTEAF
TRBV29-1	TRBJ2-7	SVEHGGSAYEQY
TRBV4-3	TRBJ2-2	ASSQDLGHYTGELF
TRBV4-2	TRBJ2-3	ASSQDISGTSTDTQY
TRBV5-1	TRBJ2-2	ASSDSGELF
TRBV12-3/TRBV12-4	TRBJ2-4	ASSYREEDIQY
TRBV27	TRBJ1-6	ASSLSLPDRGGSPLH
TRBV11-2	TRBJ2-5	ASSFGGAYQETQY
TRBV7-2	TRBJ2-1	ASSPLEREQF
TRBV9	TRBJ2-2	ASSAPDRNTGELF
TRBV11-2	TRBJ1-1	ASSPQGPGANTEAF
TRBV7-2	TRBJ2-3	ASSLWPTDTQY
TRBV6-5	TRBJ2-7	ASSYSPSGRDSPY
TRBV24-1	TRBJ2-3	ATSDTTSGRYFGTQY
TRBV13	TRBJ2-1	ASSHRSSYNEQF
TRBV20-1	TRBJ2-2	SARGPLAGGNTGELF
TRBV30	TRBJ1-5	AWSLRGSNQPQH
TRBV12-3/TRBV12-4	TRBJ2-5	ASSLSGGVKTQY
TRBV19	TRBJ2-1	ASKTSGRALLNEQF
TRBV9	TRBJ2-6	ASSAPGGDDFGANVLT